There are a few counts of the clone carrying this T cell receptor (beta chain). Compared with germline, one end of the junction differs, possibly owing to a read error. Measured with immunoSEQ multiplex PCR; TCRdb has only the in-frame clones, and not every one. This sample has 15,000 to 17,000 clones, with around 35% found just once. The data are from a study of graft-versus-host responses after intestinal transplantation. General observations from the study: GvH clones surfaced in recipient marrow, some emerging earlier in ileum or blood.

CDR3 length: 11 amino acids. Germline V gene sequence: CDR1 SGHNT, CDR2 YENEEA. The source is a human patient who received an intestinal transplant. This chain joins TRBV11-3 and TRBJ2-1; D unclear. This material consisted of alloreactive CD4+ T cells from a mixed lymphocyte reaction culture, taken before intestinal transplant. Stated subset: CFSE-low proliferating T cells sorted from approximately 6-day pre-transplant mixed lymphocyte reaction (GvH or HvG direction). In DNA, the CDR3 is TGTGCCAGCACCTTAGTCACTGAGCAGTTCTTC. It is translated as CASTLVTEQFF.